Shown below are 3 T cell receptor beta chains from a single sample sequenced in a study of OX40 agonist ivuxolimab in advanced cancers. Data came from immunoSEQ multiplex PCR; TCRdb stores just in-frame clones and leaves some out. There are 75,000 to 100,000 clones in the sample; around 80% occur only once, and 5.5% lies in the top ten. This material consisted of CD4+ or CD8+ T cells sorted from blood, taken in a trial of the OX40 agonist ivuxolimab. The receptors were gathered from an adult with an advanced solid tumor such as melanoma, head and neck, liver or kidney cancer.

This clone was seen more than once but under ten times. CDR3 region: CASSLSGTSGPTDTQYF. The CDR3 region has the DNA TGTGCCAGCAGCTTATCCGGGACTAGCGGTCCCACAGATACGCAGTATTTT. This rearrangement joins TRBV11-2 to TRBJ2-3; TRBD2 matches 11 bases. The CDR3 extends over 17 amino acids. V was pared by 2 bases and J by 2 bases, with 6 bases of the junction left unmatched. Germline lookup yields CDR1 SGHAT and CDR2 FQNNGV. Based on the CDR3 plus reference TRBV11-2 and TRBJ2-3, the full variable domain is EAGVAQSPRYKIIEKRQSVAFWCNPISGHATLYWYQQILGQGPKLLIQFQNNGVVDDSQLPKDRFSAERLKGVDSTLKIQPAKLEDSAVYLCASSLSGTSGPTDTQYFGPGTRLTVL.

V gene TRBV11-2 combines with J gene TRBJ2-7, with D perhaps assigned TRBD1 or TRBD2 (5 bases each). The CDR3 has 13 amino acids. V was shortened by 3 bases and J by 2 bases, with 8 bases between the two germline ends. Germline loops: CDR1 SGHAT, CDR2 FQNNGV. The CDR3, as DNA: TGTGCCAGCAGCTTTGGGGGAACCTACGAGCAGTACTTC. Translation: CASSFGGTYEQYF.

The rearrangement uses TRBV27 and TRBJ2-2, with 10 bases identical to TRBD1. V trimming: 2 bases; J trimming: 3 bases; junction bases outside the gene matches: 3. The V gene's germline CDR1 is MNHEY and CDR2 SMNVEV (reference sequence). This CDR3 is built from 16 residues. This CDR3 reads CASSLPGTGDTGELFF. Written as DNA, the CDR3 is TGTGCCAGCAGTTTACCCGGGACAGGGGACACCGGGGAGCTGTTTTTT.